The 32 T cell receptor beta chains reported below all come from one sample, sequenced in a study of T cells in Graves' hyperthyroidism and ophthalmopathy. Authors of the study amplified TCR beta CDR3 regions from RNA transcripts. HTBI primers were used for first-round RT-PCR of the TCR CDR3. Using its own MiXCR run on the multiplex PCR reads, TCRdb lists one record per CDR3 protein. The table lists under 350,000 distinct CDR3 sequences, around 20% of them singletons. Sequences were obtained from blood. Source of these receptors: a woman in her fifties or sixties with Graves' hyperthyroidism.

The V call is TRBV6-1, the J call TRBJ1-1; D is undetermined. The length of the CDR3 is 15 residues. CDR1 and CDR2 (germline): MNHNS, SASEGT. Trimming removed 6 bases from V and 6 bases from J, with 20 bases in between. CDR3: CASRITVGSRPEAFF. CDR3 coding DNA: TGTGCCAGCAGGATAACTGTGGGCAGCCGACCTGAAGCTTTCTTT.

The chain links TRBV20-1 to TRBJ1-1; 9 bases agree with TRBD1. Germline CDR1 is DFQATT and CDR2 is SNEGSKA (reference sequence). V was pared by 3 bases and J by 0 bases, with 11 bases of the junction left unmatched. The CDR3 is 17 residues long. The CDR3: CSARGQGLSPLNTEAFF. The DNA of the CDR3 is TGCAGTGCTAGGGGACAGGGTCTGAGTCCGTTGAACACTGAAGCTTTCTTT.

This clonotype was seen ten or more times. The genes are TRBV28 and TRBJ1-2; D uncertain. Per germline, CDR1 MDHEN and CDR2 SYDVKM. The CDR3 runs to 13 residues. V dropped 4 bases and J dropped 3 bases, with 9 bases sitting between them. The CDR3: CASSSQDHYGYTF. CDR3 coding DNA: TGTGCCAGCAGTTCTCAGGACCACTATGGCTACACCTTC.

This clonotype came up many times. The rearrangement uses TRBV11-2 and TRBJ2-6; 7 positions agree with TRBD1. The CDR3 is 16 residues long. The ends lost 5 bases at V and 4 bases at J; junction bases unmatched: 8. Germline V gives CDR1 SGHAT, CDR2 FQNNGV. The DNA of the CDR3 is TGTGCCAGCAGCCCACATACAGGGGCCGGGGCCAACGTCCTGACTTTC. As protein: CASSPHTGAGANVLTF.

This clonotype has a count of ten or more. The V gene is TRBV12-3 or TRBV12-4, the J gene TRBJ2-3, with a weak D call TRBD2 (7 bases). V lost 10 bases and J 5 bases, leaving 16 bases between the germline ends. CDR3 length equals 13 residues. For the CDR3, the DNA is TGTGCCACCAACCGGGGGGCCAAAGATACGCAGTATTTT. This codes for CATNRGAKDTQYF.

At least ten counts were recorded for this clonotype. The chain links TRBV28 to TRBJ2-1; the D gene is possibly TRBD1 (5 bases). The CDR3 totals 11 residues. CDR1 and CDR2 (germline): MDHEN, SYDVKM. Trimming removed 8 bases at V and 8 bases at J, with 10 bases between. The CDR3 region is CASQGVHEQFF. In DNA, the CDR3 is TGTGCCAGCCAAGGGGTCCATGAGCAGTTCTTC.

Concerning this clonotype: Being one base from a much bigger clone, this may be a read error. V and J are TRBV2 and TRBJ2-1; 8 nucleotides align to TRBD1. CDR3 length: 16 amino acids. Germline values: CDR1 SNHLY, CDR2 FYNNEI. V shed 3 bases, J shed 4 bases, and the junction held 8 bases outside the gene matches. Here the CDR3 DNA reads TGTGCCAGCAGTGAGGACATGGACAGGGAGTACAATGAGCAGTTCTTC. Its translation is CASSEDMDREYNEQFF.

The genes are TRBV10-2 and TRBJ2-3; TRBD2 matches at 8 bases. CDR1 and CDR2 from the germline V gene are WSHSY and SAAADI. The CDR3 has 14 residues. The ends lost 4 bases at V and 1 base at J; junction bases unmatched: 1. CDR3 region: CASSVLAGTDTQYF. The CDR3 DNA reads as TGCGCCAGCAGTGTACTAGCGGGCACAGATACGCAGTATTTT.

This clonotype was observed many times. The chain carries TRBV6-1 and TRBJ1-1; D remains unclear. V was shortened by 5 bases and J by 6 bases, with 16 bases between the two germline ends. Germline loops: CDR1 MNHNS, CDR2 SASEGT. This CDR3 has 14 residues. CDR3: CASSYSGIRPEAFF. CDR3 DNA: TGTGCCAGCAGTTATTCAGGTATACGTCCTGAAGCTTTCTTT.

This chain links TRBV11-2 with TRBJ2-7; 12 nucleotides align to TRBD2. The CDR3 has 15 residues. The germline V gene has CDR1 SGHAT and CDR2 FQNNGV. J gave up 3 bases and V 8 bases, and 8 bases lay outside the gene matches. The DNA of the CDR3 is TGTGCCAGCCTAGGACTAGCGGGAAGTAGCTACGAGCAGTACTTC. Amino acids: CASLGLAGSSYEQYF.

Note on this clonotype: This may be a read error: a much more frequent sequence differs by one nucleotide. The CDR3 region has the DNA TGTGCCAGCAGGAAACAGGGTTCCTACAATGAGCAGTACTTC. This encodes CASRKQGSYNEQYF. J is TRBJ2-1 and V is TRBV27; a possible D gene is TRBD1 (6 bases). With the DNA end fitting TRBJ2-7 better, the J assignment may be wrong. Germline V gene lookup returns CDR1 MNHEY and CDR2 SMNVEV (reference sequence). This CDR3 is 14 amino acids long.

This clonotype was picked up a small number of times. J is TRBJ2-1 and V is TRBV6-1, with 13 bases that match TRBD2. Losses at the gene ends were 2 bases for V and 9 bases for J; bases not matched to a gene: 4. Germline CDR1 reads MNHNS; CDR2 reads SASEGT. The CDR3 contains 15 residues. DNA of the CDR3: TGTGCCAGCAGTGAACGGACTAGCGGGGGTTTTGAGCAGTTCTTC. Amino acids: CASSERTSGGFEQFF.

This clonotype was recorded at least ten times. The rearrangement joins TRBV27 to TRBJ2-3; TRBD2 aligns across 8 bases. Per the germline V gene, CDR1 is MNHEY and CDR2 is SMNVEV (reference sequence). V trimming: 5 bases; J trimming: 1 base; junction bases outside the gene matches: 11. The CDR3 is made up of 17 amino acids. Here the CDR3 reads CASSLYPAGVGTDTQYF. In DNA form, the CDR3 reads TGTGCCAGCAGTCTCTATCCAGCGGGAGTGGGCACAGATACGCAGTATTTT.

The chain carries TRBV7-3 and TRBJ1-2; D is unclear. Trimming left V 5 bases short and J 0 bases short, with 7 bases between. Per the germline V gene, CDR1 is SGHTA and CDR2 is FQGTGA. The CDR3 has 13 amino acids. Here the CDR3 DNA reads TGTGCCAGCAGCCCTGGCCCTAACTATGGCTACACCTTC. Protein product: CASSPGPNYGYTF. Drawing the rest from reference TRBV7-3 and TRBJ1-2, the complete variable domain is GAGVSQTPSNKVTEKGKYVELRCDPISGHTALYWYRQSLGQGPEFLIYFQGTGAADDSGLPNDRFFAVRPEGSVSTLKIQRTERGDSAVYLCASSPGPNYGYTFGSGTRLTVV.

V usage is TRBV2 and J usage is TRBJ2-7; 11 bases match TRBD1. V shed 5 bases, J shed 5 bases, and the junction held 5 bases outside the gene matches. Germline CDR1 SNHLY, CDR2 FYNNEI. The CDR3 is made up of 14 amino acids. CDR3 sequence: CASSRTGGLNEQYF. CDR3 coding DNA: TGTGCCAGCAGTCGGACAGGGGGCTTGAACGAGCAGTACTTC.

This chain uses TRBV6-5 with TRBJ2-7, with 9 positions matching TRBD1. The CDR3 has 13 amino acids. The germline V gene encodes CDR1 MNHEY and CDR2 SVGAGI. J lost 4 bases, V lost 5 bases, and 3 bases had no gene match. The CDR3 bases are TGTGCCAGCAGTATACAGGGGGCTTACGAGCAGTACTTC. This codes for CASSIQGAYEQYF.

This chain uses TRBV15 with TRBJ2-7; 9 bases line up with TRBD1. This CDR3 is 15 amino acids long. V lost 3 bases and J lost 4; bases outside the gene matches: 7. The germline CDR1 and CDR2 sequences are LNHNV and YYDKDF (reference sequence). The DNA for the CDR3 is TGTGCCACCAGCAGCTCCCTTGGACAGGGGTACGAGCAGTACTTC. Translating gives CATSSSLGQGYEQYF.

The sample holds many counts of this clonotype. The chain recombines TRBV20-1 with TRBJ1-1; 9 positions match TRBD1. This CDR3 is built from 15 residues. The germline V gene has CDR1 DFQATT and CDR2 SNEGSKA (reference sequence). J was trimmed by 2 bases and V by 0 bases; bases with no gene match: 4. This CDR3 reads CSARDRDRVNTEAFF. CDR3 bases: TGCAGTGCTAGAGACCGGGACAGGGTCAACACTGAAGCTTTCTTT.

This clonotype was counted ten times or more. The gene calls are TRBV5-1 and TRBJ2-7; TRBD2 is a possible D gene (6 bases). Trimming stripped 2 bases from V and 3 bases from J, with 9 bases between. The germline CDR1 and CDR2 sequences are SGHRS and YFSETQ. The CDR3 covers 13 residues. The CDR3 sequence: CASSFSGNYEQYF. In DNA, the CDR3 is TGCGCCAGCAGCTTTAGCGGAAACTACGAGCAGTACTTC.

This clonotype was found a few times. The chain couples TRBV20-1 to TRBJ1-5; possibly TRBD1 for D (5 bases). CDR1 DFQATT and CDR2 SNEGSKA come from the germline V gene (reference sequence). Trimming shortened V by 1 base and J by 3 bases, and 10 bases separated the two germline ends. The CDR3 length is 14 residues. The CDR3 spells CSARATGNNQPQHF. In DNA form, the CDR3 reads TGCAGTGCTAGAGCCACAGGTAACAATCAGCCCCAGCATTTT.

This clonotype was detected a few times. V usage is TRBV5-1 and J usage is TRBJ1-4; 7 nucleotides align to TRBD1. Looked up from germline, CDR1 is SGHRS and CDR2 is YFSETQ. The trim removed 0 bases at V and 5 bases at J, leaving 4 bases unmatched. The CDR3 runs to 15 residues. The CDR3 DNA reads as TGCGCCAGCAGCTTGGCGTTGACAGGGAATGAAAAACTGTTTTTT. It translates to CASSLALTGNEKLFF.

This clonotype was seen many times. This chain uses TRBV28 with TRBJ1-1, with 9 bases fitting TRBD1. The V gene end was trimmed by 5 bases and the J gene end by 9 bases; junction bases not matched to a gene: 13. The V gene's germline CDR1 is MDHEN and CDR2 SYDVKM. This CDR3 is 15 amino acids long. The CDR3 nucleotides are TGTGCCAGCAGTACGCCCGGGACAGGGCACGAAAAAGCTTTCTTT. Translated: CASSTPGTGHEKAFF.

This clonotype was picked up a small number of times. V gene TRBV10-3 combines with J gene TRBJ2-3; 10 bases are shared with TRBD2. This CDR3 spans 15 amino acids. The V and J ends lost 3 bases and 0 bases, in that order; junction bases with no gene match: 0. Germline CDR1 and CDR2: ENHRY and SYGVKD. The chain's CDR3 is CAISDSGGSTDTQYF. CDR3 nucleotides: TGTGCCATCAGTGATAGCGGGGGGAGCACAGATACGCAGTATTTT.

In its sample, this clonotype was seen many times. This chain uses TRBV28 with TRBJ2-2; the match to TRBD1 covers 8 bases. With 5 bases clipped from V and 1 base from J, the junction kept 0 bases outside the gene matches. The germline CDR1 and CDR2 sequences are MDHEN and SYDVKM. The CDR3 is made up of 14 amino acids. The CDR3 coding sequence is TGTGCCAGCAGTGGACAGGGGAACACCGGGGAGCTGTTTTTT. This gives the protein CASSGQGNTGELFF.

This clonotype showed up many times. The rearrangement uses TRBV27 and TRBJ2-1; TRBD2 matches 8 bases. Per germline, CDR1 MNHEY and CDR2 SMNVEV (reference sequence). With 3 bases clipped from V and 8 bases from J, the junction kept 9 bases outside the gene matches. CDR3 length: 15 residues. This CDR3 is CASSLLSGRNYEQFF. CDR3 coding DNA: TGTGCCAGCAGTTTGCTAAGCGGGAGAAATTATGAGCAGTTCTTC.

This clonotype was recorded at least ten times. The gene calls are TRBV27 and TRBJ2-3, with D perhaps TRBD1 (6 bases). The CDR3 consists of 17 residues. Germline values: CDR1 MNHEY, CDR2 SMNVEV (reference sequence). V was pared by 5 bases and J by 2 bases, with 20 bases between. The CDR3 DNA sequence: TGTGCCAGCAGTACCCATCCCTCCAGGGGTTTCACAGATACGCAGTATTTT. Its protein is CASSTHPSRGFTDTQYF.

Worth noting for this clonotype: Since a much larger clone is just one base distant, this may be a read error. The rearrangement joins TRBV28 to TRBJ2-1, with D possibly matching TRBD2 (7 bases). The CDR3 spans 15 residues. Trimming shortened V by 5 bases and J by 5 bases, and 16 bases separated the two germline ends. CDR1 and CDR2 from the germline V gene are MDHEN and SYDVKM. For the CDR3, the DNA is TGTGCCAGCAGTATCGGGGGGACAAAAGACAATGAGCAGTTCTTC. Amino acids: CASSIGGTKDNEQFF.

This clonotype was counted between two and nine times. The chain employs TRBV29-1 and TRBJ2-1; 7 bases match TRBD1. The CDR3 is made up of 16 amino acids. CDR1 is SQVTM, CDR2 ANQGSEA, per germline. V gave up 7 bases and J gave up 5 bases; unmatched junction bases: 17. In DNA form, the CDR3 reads TGCAGCGGGCGACCGAAGGGGGCGGTTGTTAACAATGAGCAGTTCTTC. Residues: CSGRPKGAVVNNEQFF.

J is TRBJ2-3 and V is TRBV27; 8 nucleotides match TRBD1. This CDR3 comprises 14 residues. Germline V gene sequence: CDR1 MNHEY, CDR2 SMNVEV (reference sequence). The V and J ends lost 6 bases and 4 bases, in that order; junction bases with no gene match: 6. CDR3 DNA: TGTGCCAGCAGCAACAGGGGGTTAGCAGATACGCAGTATTTT. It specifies CASSNRGLADTQYF.

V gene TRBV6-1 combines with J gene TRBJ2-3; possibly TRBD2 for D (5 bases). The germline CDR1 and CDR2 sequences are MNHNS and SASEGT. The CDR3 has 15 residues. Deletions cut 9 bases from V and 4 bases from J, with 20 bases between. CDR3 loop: CASRLDFRTADTQYF. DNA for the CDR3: TGTGCCAGTCGCTTGGACTTCCGTACGGCAGATACGCAGTATTTT.

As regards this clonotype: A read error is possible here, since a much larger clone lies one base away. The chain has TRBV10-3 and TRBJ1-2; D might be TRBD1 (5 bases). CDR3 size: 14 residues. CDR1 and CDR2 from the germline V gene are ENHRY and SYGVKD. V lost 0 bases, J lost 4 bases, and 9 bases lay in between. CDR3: CAISESRGTYGYTF. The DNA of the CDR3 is TGTGCCATCAGTGAGTCACGGGGGACCTATGGCTACACCTTC.

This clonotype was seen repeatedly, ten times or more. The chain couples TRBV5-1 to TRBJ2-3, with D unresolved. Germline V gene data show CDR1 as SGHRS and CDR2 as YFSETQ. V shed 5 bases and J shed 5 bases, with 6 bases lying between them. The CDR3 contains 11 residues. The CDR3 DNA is TGCGCCAGCAGAAGAGAAGATACGCAGTATTTT. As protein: CASRREDTQYF.